This T cell receptor (beta chain) is from a study of cytomegalovirus exposure and HLA in healthy donors. Study observations and caveats: There were 150 to 200 TCR beta chains listed as cytomegalovirus-associated.

Clones were sequenced by immunoSEQ multiplex PCR, and TCRdb holds only the in-frame ones, with some missing. The sample contains 200,000 to 300,000 clones, roughly 87% of which appear only once. Notes on this clone: No antigen is known for it.

Germline CDR1 MNHNS, CDR2 SASEGT. Trimming took off 3 bases at V and 3 bases at J, with 9 bases between the two ends. The length of the CDR3 is 13 residues. J is TRBJ2-7 and V is TRBV6-1; D not certain. The clonotype was recovered from a woman younger than 45 in good health and CMV-seronegative. The sequenced sample was PBMCs. Here the CDR3 DNA reads TGTGCCAGCAGTGATCTAAACTACTACGAGCAGTACTTC. This sequence encodes CASSDLNYYEQYF.